What follows describes a single T cell receptor (beta chain). The sample comes from a study of shared clonotypes between healthy human individuals. Study-level information: Donors, aged 18 to 49, were a couple of women and three men. Three CD4 naive, three CD4 memory, two CD8 naive and one CD8 memory plate were used per donor.

A split of CD4+ cells into CD45RA+ naive and CD45RA-negative memory subsets was performed. Source study methods: Filtering of immunoSEQ junctional sequences could not match full-length read filtering. Assay: immunoSEQ multiplex PCR; the TCRdb copy retains only in-frame clones and omits some. V, J and clone size are taken as reported in that table, and D and trimming were inferred from the DNA itself. Counted here are about 2 million clones, roughly 95% occurring once; the ten biggest clones make up 0.1% to 0.15%. CDR1 LNHNV and CDR2 YYDKDF come from the germline V gene (reference sequence). This CDR3 is 15 amino acids long. The germline V and J ends were trimmed by 2 bases and 2 bases, with 11 bases remaining between them.

The rearrangement links TRBV15 to TRBJ2-3; D remains ambiguous. Sequencing was carried out using naive CD4+ T cells sorted from blood. The subset: CD45RA+ positively selected. The receptor was isolated from a man between 18 and 29 years old in good health. The CDR3 sequence is CATSRTYTDTDTQYF. In nucleotides, the CDR3 is TGTGCCACCAGCAGAACTTACACCGACACAGATACGCAGTATTTT. Full variable domain (rest looked up from reference TRBV15 and TRBJ2-3): DAMVIQNPRYQVTQFGKPVTLSCSQTLNHNVMYWYQQKSSQAPKLLFHYYDKDFNNEADTPDNFQSRRPNTSFCFLDIRSPGLGDTAMYLCATSRTYTDTDTQYFGPGTRLTVL.